This TCR beta chain originates from a study of radiotherapy plus CTLA-4 blockade in lung cancer listed by TCRdb under 2018. For the wider study: Among the enrolled patients, approximately 18% had an objective response, and 31% reached disease control.

To prepare the library, the immunoSEQ multiplex PCR assay was applied. Held by TCRdb, this immuneACCESS table contains in-frame sequences only and omits some clones. Under half of the omission traces to an unresolved V gene where checked; the cause of the rest is unknown. The sample data list about 77,000 clones, and roughly 69% of these were observed just once. The ten most abundant clones make up more than 8% of the sample. In this study, focal radiation therapy paired with CTLA-4 blockade (ipilimumab) was tested in patients who had chemo-refractory metastatic non-small-cell lung cancer. In the case of this clone: The target of this receptor is not known. Base qualities are not at hand, and no much larger clone is one base apart.

Study-wide findings and limitations: After treatment with radiotherapy and ipilimumab, TCR clones that came from tumors expanded in the peripheral blood. The strongest predictors of response, as reported, were early dynamic changes in blood T cell clones along with a rise in serum interferon-beta after radiation.

Its CDR3 holds 17 amino acids, cysteine through phenylalanine. The DNA shown is the 51-base CDR3, in frame from base 1. Trimming removed 1 base from V and 5 bases from J, leaving 15 bases between the germline ends. CDR1 is given as MDHEN and CDR2 as SYDVKM, both from the germline V gene. This specimen consisted of peripheral blood, obtained from a patient treated with radiotherapy plus ipilimumab. The TCR sequence derives from a human donor with non-small cell lung cancer whose response to radiotherapy plus ipilimumab could not be evaluated. In this chain, TRBV28 is recombined with TRBJ1-6, with no reliable assignment of the D segment. The nucleotide sequence reads as follows: TGTGCCAGCAGTTTATTAGCCATTCTGACTAATAATTCACCCCTCCACTTT. The translation is CASSLLAILTNNSPLHF.